The T cell receptor beta chain under discussion was sequenced for a study of shared T cell receptors in the human thymus. The table came from immunoSEQ multiplex PCR; TCRdb's copy has only in-frame clones and leaves some out. The sample shows roughly 550,000 clones, 75% to 80% of them seen only once. The CDR3 has 15 amino acids. CDR1 and CDR2 (germline): MGHDK, SYGVNS. Trimming took off 0 bases at V and 1 base at J, with 9 bases between the two ends. The same sample was also used in a study of human thymus T cells. This second report adds: Immunologically healthy infants in Finland undergoing congenital heart defect surgery were the donors. Thymic and blood repertoires appeared to display a bias in their usage of V and J genes. A high degree of thymic repertoire overlap among unrelated individuals was reported in related research.

This receptor was identified in a boy under two years old with a congenital heart defect. Sequenced material: thymocytes. V is TRBV25-1 and J is TRBJ2-5; D gene ambiguous. The CDR3 sequence: CASSEYWALQETQYF. The CDR3 bases are TGTGCCAGCAGTGAATATTGGGCTCTCCAAGAGACCCAGTACTTC.